These T cell receptor beta chains were read from a single sample in a study of vaccination and CD4 T cells after COVID-19. For these TCRs, the target antigens are not known. TCRdb analysed the PCR reads with MiXCR anew, one entry per CDR3 protein. The sample has thousands of distinct CDR3 sequences, about three fifths seen once. The specimen was CD4+ T cells from blood, cultured in vitro. Receptor source: a human donor in good health. The CDR3 runs from the conserved cysteine through the conserved F or W. D genes are given only for firm matches. For some rows the clone size is stated as once, few or many, or as a class when expanded; others skip it.

TRBV5-1	NA	medium-sized	14	TRBJ2-1	CASSLGLYNNEQFF	TGCGCCAGCAGCTTGGGACTTTACAACAATGAGCAGTTCTTC
TRBV7-2	TRBD2	NA	15	TRBJ2-7	CASSSRGSGEYEQYF	TGTGCCAGCAGCTCCCGGGGTAGCGGGGAATACGAGCAGTACTTC
TRBV2	NA	NA	16	TRBJ2-2	CASGEKGGAYTGELFF	TGTGCCAGCGGTGAAAAGGGGGGTGCGTACACCGGGGAGCTGTTTTTT
TRBV20-1	NA	NA	15	TRBJ1-2	CSARDGQSPLSGYTF	TGCAGTGCTAGGGATGGACAGAGCCCTCTTTCTGGTTACACCTTC
TRBV6-1	TRBD2	few	16	TRBJ2-5	CASSEIGLAGRETQYF	TGTGCCAGCAGTGAAATTGGACTAGCGGGACGGGAGACCCAGTACTTC
TRBV7-6	NA	few	15	TRBJ2-1	CASSPPPSSRNEQFF	TGTGCCAGCAGCCCCCCCCCGTCTAGCCGCAATGAGCAGTTCTTC
TRBV7-9	TRBD1	few	14	TRBJ1-3	CASTLGGGRNTIYF	TGTGCCAGCACCCTGGGAGGGGGCAGGAACACCATATATTTT
TRBV4-3	TRBD1	NA	15	TRBJ2-7	CASSQAPGQSYEQYF	TGCGCCAGCAGCCAAGCTCCGGGACAGTCCTACGAGCAGTACTTC
TRBV6-1	NA	NA	13	TRBJ2-7	CASLLPGTYEQYF	TGTGCCAGCTTGCTGCCAGGGACCTACGAGCAGTACTTC
TRBV19	NA	NA	19	TRBJ2-2	CASSIRDMSAQLRTGELFF	TGTGCCAGTAGTATACGGGACATGAGTGCACAGCTTCGCACCGGGGAGCTGTTTTTT
TRBV19	NA	hyperexpanded	15	TRBJ1-1	CASRLESLVSTEAFF	TGTGCCAGTCGATTAGAATCGCTGGTAAGCACTGAAGCTTTCTTT
TRBV27	TRBD1	NA	15	TRBJ1-1	CASSDPGQGNTEAFF	TGTGCCAGCAGTGATCCGGGACAGGGGAACACTGAAGCTTTCTTT
TRBV27	TRBD2	few	15	TRBJ2-5	CASRTAAGGLETQYF	TGTGCCAGCAGAACGGCGGCGGGGGGGCTTGAGACCCAGTACTTC
TRBV2	NA	NA	18	TRBJ2-1	CASTRRGLALSSYNEQFF	TGTGCCAGCACCCGCCGGGGGCTAGCGCTTAGCTCCTACAATGAGCAGTTCTTC
TRBV4-3	NA	NA	16	TRBJ2-2	CASSQGVQGAPGELFF	TGCGCCAGCAGCCAAGGGGTACAGGGAGCACCCGGGGAGCTGTTTTTT
TRBV12-3/TRBV12-4	NA	NA	13	TRBJ2-5	CASSLAIKETQYF	TGTGCCAGCAGTCTGGCCATAAAAGAGACCCAGTACTTC
TRBV12-3/TRBV12-4	NA	NA	15	TRBJ1-2	CASTAGSGSAYGYTF	TGTGCCAGCACCGCCGGGTCAGGGTCTGCCTATGGCTACACCTTC
TRBV6-4	TRBD2	NA	15	TRBJ2-5	CASSELAGAAETQYF	TGTGCCAGCAGTGAGCTAGCGGGAGCGGCTGAGACCCAGTACTTC
TRBV28	TRBD1	NA	16	TRBJ1-2	CASSSPRQGGPWGYTF	TGTGCCAGCAGTTCCCCACGACAGGGGGGGCCCTGGGGCTACACCTTC
TRBV20-1	NA	NA	14	TRBJ1-1	CSARRRSAGTEAFF	TGCAGTGCTAGAAGGCGGTCGGCTGGCACTGAAGCTTTCTTT
TRBV20-1	NA	few	13	TRBJ1-2	CSALPTQVIGYTF	TGCAGTGCTTTACCGACCCAGGTTATCGGCTACACCTTC
TRBV7-2	TRBD2	NA	15	TRBJ2-7	CASSLAGGGAYEQYF	TGTGCCAGCAGCTTAGCCGGCGGGGGGGCCTACGAGCAGTACTTC
TRBV6-4	TRBD2	NA	16	TRBJ2-3	CASSDSSQTSYLTQYF	TGTGCCAGCAGTGACTCGTCACAGACTAGCTACCTGACGCAGTATTTT
TRBV20-1	NA	NA	12	TRBJ1-1	CSARQWGTEAFF	TGCAGTGCCAGGCAATGGGGGACTGAAGCTTTCTTT
TRBV5-1	NA	NA	14	TRBJ2-7	CASSLAPQGYEQYF	TGCGCCAGCAGCTTGGCTCCACAGGGCTACGAGCAGTACTTC
TRBV19	TRBD1	once	17	TRBJ1-6	CASSTSDRVILRSPLHF	TGTGCCAGTAGTACCTCCGACAGGGTTATCCTAAGATCACCCCTCCACTTT
TRBV20-1	TRBD1	NA	14	TRBJ1-6	CSAEPGTGNSPLHF	TGCAGTGCTGAACCCGGGACAGGGAATTCACCCCTCCACTTT
TRBV20-1	NA	few	13	TRBJ1-5	CSARPGGDQPQHF	TGCAGTGCTCGGCCGGGAGGGGATCAGCCCCAGCATTTT
TRBV6-1	NA	few	11	TRBJ2-5	CATRRGETQYF	TGTGCCACGCGTCGTGGGGAGACCCAGTACTTC
TRBV20-1	TRBD2	NA	17	TRBJ2-7	CSSSPLSTSGGTGEQYF	TGCAGTTCCTCGCCCCTGTCGACTAGCGGGGGAACGGGTGAGCAGTACTTC
TRBV4-3	NA	NA	13	TRBJ1-6	CASSQDGPSPLHF	TGCGCCAGCAGCCAAGATGGGCCATCACCCCTCCACTTT
TRBV7-9	TRBD2	once	18	TRBJ2-3	CASSFPGRGLAGGNTQYF	TGTGCCAGCAGCTTCCCTGGCAGGGGACTAGCGGGGGGGAATACGCAGTATTTT
TRBV15	NA	few	13	TRBJ2-3	CATSRGDTDTQYF	TGTGCCACCAGCCGCGGGGACACAGATACGCAGTATTTT
TRBV12-3/TRBV12-4	NA	NA	14	TRBJ2-7	CASSGVLNSYEQYF	TGTGCCAGCAGTGGCGTTCTAAACTCCTACGAGCAGTACTTC
TRBV20-1	NA	NA	11	TRBJ2-5	CSARDPGTQYF	TGCAGTGCTAGAGACCCTGGGACCCAGTACTTC
TRBV2	NA	NA	10	TRBJ2-1	CASSIMVQFF	TGTGCCAGCAGCATCATGGTGCAGTTCTTC
TRBV7-2	TRBD1	NA	13	TRBJ2-7	CASRSRQGYEQYF	TGTGCCAGCCGCTCCCGACAGGGATACGAGCAGTACTTC
TRBV24-1	TRBD2	NA	15	TRBJ2-1	CATSDLAGVHNEQFF	TGTGCCACCAGTGATTTAGCGGGGGTCCACAATGAGCAGTTCTTC
TRBV27	NA	NA	15	TRBJ1-2	CASSPGRTVLHGYTF	TGTGCCAGCAGCCCGGGCCGGACAGTACTACATGGCTACACCTTC
TRBV20-1	TRBD2	once	15	TRBJ2-1	CSARFGTSGANEQFF	TGCAGTGCTAGATTTGGGACTAGCGGGGCTAATGAGCAGTTCTTC